What follows describes a single T cell receptor beta chain. Authors' data handling: Nucleated cell counts were estimated from reference gene primer amplification. TCRdb keeps only in-frame clones here, not all; method: immunoSEQ multiplex PCR. V and J calls and clone size are as listed in that table; D and trimming were resolved from the DNA. The repertoire consists of roughly 430,000 clones, with roughly 87% occurring once and the leading ten covering 2% to 2.5%. This sample was included in a study of blood T cell repertoires in COVID-19. Overall study context: T cells, B-cell-depleted T cells, or PBMCs supplied cDNA or gDNA.

Germline V gives CDR1 LNHDA, CDR2 SQIVND (reference sequence). CDR3 length equals 13 residues. Trimming cost V 5 bases and J 8 bases; bases outside gene matches: 7. Enrollees, about 18 to 89 years old, lived in approximately 25 US areas. The chain is built from TRBV19 and TRBJ1-1, with 8 bases fitting TRBD1. The receptor's source is a woman aged 40 to 50 with acute COVID-19. The specimen was PBMCs or T cells enriched from blood (not recorded which). The CDR3 DNA is TGTGCCAGTAGTTTCAGGACAGGGCCCGAAGCTTTCTTT. Its protein is CASSFRTGPEAFF.